A single sample is the source of the 3 T cell receptor beta chains below, sequenced in a study of blood T cell repertoires in COVID-19. Measured with immunoSEQ multiplex PCR; TCRdb has only the in-frame clones, and not every one. The table shows 150,000 or so clones, with roughly four fifths occurring only once. The specimen sequenced was peripheral blood. These receptors were taken from a woman aged 55-70 years with acute or convalescent COVID-19.

V gene TRBV9 combines with J gene TRBJ2-7; 7 nucleotides align to TRBD2. CDR1 is SGDLS and CDR2 is YYNGEE in the germline V gene. Germline trimming cut 0 bases from V and 2 bases from J; bases unmatched to any gene: 8. The CDR3 loop spans 16 amino acids. The CDR3 region is CASSVGGSGVTYEQYF. The DNA for the CDR3 is TGTGCCAGCAGCGTAGGAGGCAGCGGGGTTACCTACGAGCAGTACTTC.

The V gene is TRBV30, the J gene TRBJ1-3; D is undetermined. This CDR3 contains 14 residues. V gave up 4 bases and J gave up 0 bases, with 10 bases separating them. Germline CDR1 is GTSNPN and CDR2 is SVGIG (reference sequence). The CDR3 coding sequence is TGTGCCTGGAATAGTGACAACTCTGGAAACACCATATATTTT. It is translated as CAWNSDNSGNTIYF.

The rearrangement links TRBV5-1 to TRBJ1-2; D gene unclear. The CDR3 loop spans 14 amino acids. V was trimmed by 4 bases and J by 7 bases, leaving 17 bases between them. The germline V gene has CDR1 SGHRS and CDR2 YFSETQ. CDR3 loop: CASSPDINGVGYTF. In nucleotides, the CDR3 is TGCGCCAGCAGCCCCGATATTAACGGGGTTGGCTACACCTTC.